This TCR beta chain was profiled in a study of early T cells in non-severe SARS-CoV-2 infection. The CDR3 is 15 residues long. CDR1 is SGHVS, CDR2 FNYEAQ, per germline. Deletions cut 5 bases from V and 6 bases from J, with 18 bases between. Individual cDNA molecules carried attached unique molecular identifiers. TCRdb independently ran MiXCR on the 5' RACE reads; one entry per CDR3 protein. The table includes 70,000 or so distinct CDR3 sequences, roughly 15% detected once. This clonotype was counted a few times. Antigen specificity is unknown. Overall study results and limits: A preference for anti-spike CD8 responses marked VDJdb matching, which missed private and CD4 specificities.

This receptor was obtained from an adult who was a healthcare worker with PCR-confirmed SARS-CoV-2 infection or an uninfected control (not recorded which). The sequenced sample was whole blood. V and J are TRBV7-6 and TRBJ2-3; D is possibly TRBD1 or TRBD2 (5 bases each). The chain's CDR3 is CASSGDGERRDTQYF. Here the CDR3 DNA reads TGTGCCAGCAGCGGGGACGGGGAACGCAGGGATACGCAGTATTTT.